The subject of this entry is one T cell receptor (beta chain). Trimming shortened V by 1 base and J by 7 bases, and 16 bases separated the two germline ends. This CDR3 has 15 residues. Per germline, CDR1 MNHEY and CDR2 SVGAGI. The data are from a study of blood T cell repertoires in COVID-19. Looking at the study overall: Both acute and convalescent COVID-19 samples were obtained from the United States, Italy and Spain.

In the authors' workflow: Estimated nucleated cell counts came from reference gene primer amplification. Assay: immunoSEQ multiplex PCR; the TCRdb copy retains only in-frame clones and omits some. V and J calls plus clone size are reproduced from that table; the DNA served to infer D and trimming. The sample has roughly 66,000 clones, around 82% seen once. Sequenced sample: peripheral blood. This sequence joins TRBV6-5 and TRBJ1-2, with TRBD1 as a possible D gene (5 bases). The TCR originated in a man in his 60s with acute or convalescent COVID-19. The CDR3 here is CASSYLGGVSVGYTF. In DNA form, the CDR3 reads TGTGCCAGCAGTTACTTGGGGGGAGTAAGTGTTGGCTACACCTTC.